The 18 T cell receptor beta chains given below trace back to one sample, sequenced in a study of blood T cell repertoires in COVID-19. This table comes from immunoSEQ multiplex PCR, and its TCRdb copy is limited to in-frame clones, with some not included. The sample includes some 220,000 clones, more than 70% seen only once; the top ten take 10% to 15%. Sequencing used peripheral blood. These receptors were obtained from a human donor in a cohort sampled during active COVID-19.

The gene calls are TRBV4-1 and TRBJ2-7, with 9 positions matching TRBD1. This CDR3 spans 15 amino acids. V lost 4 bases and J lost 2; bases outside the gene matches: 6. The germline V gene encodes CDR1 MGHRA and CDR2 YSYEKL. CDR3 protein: CASSPTGGATYEQYF. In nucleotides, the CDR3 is TGCGCCAGCAGCCCGACAGGGGGAGCCACCTACGAGCAGTACTTC.

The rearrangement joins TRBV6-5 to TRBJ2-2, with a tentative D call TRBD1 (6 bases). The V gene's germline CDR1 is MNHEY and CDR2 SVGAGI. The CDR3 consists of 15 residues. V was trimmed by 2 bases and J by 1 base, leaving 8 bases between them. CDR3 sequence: CASSYQGLNTGELFF. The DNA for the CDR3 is TGTGCCAGCAGTTACCAGGGGCTGAACACCGGGGAGCTGTTTTTT.

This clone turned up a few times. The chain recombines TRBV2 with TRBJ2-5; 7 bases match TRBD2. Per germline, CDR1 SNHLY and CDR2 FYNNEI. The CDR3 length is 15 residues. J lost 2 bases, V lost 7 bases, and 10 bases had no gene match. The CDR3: CASKTGTTPQETQYF. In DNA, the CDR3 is TGTGCCAGCAAGACGGGGACTACACCGCAAGAGACCCAGTACTTC.

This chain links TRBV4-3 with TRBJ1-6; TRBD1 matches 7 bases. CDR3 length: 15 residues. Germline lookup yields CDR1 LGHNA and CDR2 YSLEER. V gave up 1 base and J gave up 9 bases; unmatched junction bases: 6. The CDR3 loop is CASSQVEAGGSPLHF. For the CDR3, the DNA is TGCGCCAGCAGCCAAGTCGAGGCAGGGGGTTCACCCCTCCACTTT.

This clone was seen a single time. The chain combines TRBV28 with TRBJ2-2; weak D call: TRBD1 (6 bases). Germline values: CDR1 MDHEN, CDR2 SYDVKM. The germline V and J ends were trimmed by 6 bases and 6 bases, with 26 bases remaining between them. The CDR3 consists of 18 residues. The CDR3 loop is CASRYSDRPQVGAGELFF. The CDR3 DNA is TGTGCCAGCAGATACTCAGACAGGCCTCAGGTGGGGGCCGGGGAGCTGTTTTTT.

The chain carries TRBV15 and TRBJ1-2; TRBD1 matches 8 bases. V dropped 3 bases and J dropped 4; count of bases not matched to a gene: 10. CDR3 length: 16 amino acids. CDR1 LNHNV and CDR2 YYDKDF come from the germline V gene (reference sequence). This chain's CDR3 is CATSREKDRDGYGYTF. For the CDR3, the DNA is TGTGCCACCAGCAGGGAGAAGGACAGGGATGGCTATGGCTACACCTTC.

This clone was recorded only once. CDR3 coding DNA: TGTGCCAGCCCCTCTGAGCAGTTCTTC. This gives the protein CASPSEQFF. The rearrangement joins TRBV3-1 (or the pseudogene TRBV3-2) to TRBJ2-1; no clear D gene. CDR3 length equals 9 residues. CDR1 and CDR2 (germline): LGHDT, YNNKEL (reference sequence). The V end lost 8 bases, the J end lost 9 bases, and 5 bases lay between the germline ends.

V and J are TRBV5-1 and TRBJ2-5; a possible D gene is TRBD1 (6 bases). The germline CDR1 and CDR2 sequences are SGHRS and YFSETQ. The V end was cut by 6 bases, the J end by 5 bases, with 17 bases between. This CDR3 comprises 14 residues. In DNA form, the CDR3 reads TGCGCCAGCAAGAGGGGCAGGGGCGGTGAGACCCAGTACTTC. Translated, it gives CASKRGRGGETQYF.

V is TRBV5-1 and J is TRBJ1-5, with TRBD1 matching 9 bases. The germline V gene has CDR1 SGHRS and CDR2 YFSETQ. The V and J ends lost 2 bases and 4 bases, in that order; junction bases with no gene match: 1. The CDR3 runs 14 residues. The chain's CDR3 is CASSFGTGNQPQHF. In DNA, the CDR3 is TGCGCCAGCAGCTTCGGGACAGGGAATCAGCCCCAGCATTTT. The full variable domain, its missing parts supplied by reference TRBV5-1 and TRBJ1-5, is KAGVTQTPRYLIKTRGQQVTLSCSPISGHRSVSWYQQTPGQGLQFLFEYFSETQRNKGNFPGRFSGRQFSNSRSEMNVSTLELGDSALYLCASSFGTGNQPQHFGDGTRLSIL.

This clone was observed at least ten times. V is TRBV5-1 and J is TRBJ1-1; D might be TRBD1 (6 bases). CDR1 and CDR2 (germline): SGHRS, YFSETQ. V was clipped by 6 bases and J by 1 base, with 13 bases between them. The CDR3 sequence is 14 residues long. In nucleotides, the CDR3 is TGCGCCAGCAACCGGGACAATGGGAACACTGAAGCTTTCTTT. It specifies CASNRDNGNTEAFF.

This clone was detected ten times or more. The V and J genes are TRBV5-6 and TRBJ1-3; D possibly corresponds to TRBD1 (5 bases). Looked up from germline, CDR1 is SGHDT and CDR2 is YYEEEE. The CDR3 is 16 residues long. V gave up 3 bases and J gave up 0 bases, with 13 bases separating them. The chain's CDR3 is CASSWGLRGSGNTIYF. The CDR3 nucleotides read TGTGCCAGCAGCTGGGGGTTGCGGGGCTCTGGAAACACCATATATTTT. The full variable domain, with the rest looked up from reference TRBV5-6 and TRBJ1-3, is DAGVTQSPTHLIKTRGQQVTLRCSPKSGHDTVSWYQQALGQGPQFIFQYYEEEERQRGNFPDRFSGHQFPNYSSELNVNALLLGDSALYLCASSWGLRGSGNTIYFGEGSWLTVV.

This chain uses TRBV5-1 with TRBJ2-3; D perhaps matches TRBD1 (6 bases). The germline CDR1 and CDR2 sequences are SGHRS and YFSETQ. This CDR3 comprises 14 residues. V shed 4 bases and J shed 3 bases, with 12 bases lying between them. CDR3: CASSRTVGTDTQYF. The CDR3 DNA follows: TGCGCCAGCAGCAGGACAGTGGGGACAGATACGCAGTATTTT.

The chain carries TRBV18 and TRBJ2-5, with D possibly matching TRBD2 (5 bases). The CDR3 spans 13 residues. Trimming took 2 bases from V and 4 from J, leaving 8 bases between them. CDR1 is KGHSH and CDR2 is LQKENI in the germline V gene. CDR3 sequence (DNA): TGTGCCAGCTCACCAGAGGGCGTAGAGACCCAGTACTTC. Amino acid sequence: CASSPEGVETQYF. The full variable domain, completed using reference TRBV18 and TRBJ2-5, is NAGVMQNPRHLVRRRGQEARLRCSPMKGHSHVYWYRQLPEEGLKFMVYLQKENIIDESGMPKERFSAEFPKEGPSILRIQQVVRGDSAAYFCASSPEGVETQYFGPGTRLLVL.

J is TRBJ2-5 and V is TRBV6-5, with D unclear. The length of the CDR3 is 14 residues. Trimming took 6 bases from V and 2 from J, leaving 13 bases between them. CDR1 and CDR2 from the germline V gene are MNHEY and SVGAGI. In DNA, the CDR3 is TGTGCCAGCAGCACCAGGCCCACTCAAGAGACCCAGTACTTC. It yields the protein CASSTRPTQETQYF.

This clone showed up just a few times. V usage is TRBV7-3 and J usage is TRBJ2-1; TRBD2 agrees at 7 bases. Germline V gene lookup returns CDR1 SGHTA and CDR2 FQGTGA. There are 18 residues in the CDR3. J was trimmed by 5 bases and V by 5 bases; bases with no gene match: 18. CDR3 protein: CASSPGASGASRDNEQFF. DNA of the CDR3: TGTGCCAGCAGCCCGGGTGCTAGCGGTGCCTCCCGGGACAATGAGCAGTTCTTC.

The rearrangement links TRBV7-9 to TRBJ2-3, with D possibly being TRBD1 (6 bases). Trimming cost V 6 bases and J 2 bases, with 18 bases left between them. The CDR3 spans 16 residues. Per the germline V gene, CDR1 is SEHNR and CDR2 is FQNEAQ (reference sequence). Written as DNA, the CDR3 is TGTGCCAGCAGTTACTCGACAGGAGCTATCACAGATACGCAGTATTTT. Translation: CASSYSTGAITDTQYF.

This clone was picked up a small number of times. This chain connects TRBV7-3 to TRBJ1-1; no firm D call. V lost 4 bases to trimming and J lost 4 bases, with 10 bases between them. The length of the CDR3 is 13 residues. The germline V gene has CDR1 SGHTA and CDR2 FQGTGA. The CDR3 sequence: CASSSSRGTEAFF. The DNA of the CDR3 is TGTGCCAGCAGCTCCTCGCGGGGCACTGAAGCTTTCTTT.

CDR3 loop: CASSDQGEGNSPLHF. The DNA for the CDR3 is TGTGCCAGCAGTGATCAAGGGGAAGGGAATTCACCCCTCCACTTT. The chain is built from TRBV6-4 and TRBJ1-6; tentative D call: TRBD1 (5 bases). The CDR3 consists of 15 residues. Germline V gene sequence: CDR1 MRHNA, CDR2 SNTAGT. The V end was cut by 3 bases, the J end by 7 bases, with 13 bases between.